The source of this TCR beta chain is a study of type 1 regulatory T cells. Study-level background: T-allo10 is an in vitro-generated, Tr1-enriched CD4 T cell product specific for alloantigen.

The CDR3 consists of 12 residues. Germline V lookup: CDR1 GTSNPN, CDR2 SVGIG (reference sequence). The junction had 5 bases not matched to a gene; V was cut back by 4 bases and J by 8 bases. A single record per CDR3 protein comes from TCRdb applying MiXCR to the reads. There are some 90,000 distinct CDR3 sequences in the sample; 30% to 35% occur only once, and around 2.2% lies in the top ten. The sequenced sample was CD4+ T cells, either the whole sample or a sorted fraction (not recorded which). V and J are TRBV30 and TRBJ2-1; 7 bases are a match to TRBD1. The clonotype was recovered from a human donor in good health. CDR3 sequence: CAWIKQGYEQFF. The CDR3 DNA sequence: TGTGCCTGGATAAAACAGGGGTATGAGCAGTTCTTC.